The sequence of this T cell receptor beta chain was determined in a study of blood T cell repertoires in COVID-19. Study-level background: The origin of the acute and convalescent COVID-19 samples was the United States, Italy and Spain.

Using immunoSEQ multiplex PCR, the repertoire was profiled, and TCRdb retains in-frame clones only, with some absent. The sample holds 340,000 or so clones, over 70% seen once. This CDR3 region has 16 residues. The V gene's germline CDR1 is SGHNT and CDR2 YENEEA. V shed 5 bases, J shed 2 bases, and the junction held 3 bases outside the gene matches. This clone was recorded once. The sequenced sample was peripheral blood. The TCR sequence derives from a man aged 30-40 years with active or convalescent COVID-19. V usage is TRBV11-3 and J usage is TRBJ2-7; 16 bases align to TRBD2. The CDR3, as DNA: TGTGCCAGCAGCGCGGGACTAGCGGGGGGGGCCTACGAGCAGTACTTC. Translation gives CASSAGLAGGAYEQYF. The variable domain in full, completed from reference TRBV11-3 and TRBJ2-7, reads EAGVVQSPRYKIIEKKQPVAFWCNPISGHNTLYWYLQNLGQGPELLIRYENEEAVDDSQLPKDRFSAERLKGVDSTLKIQPAELGDSAVYLCASSAGLAGGAYEQYFGPGTRLTVT.